This TCR beta chain stems from a study of radiation and T cells in renal cell carcinoma. General study points: Tumor samples were small regions of approximately 1.1 g. Dominant CDR3 motifs occupied more repertoire in irradiated than control tumors. Top tumor clonotypes rose in blood 2 weeks post-radiation, then contracted.

Treatment indicated: 15 Gy SBRT to primary tumor, nephrectomy 4 weeks later. Nephrectomy followed 15 Gy stereotactic body radiation by 4 weeks. This CDR3 has 18 residues. The trim removed 1 base at V and 0 bases at J, leaving 4 bases unmatched. Germline V CDR1 and CDR2: SNHLY, FYNNEI. Points on this clone: No antigen is known for it.

Clones were read by immunoSEQ multiplex PCR, and TCRdb kept only the in-frame ones, dropping some. The sample contains roughly 23,000 clones, around 47% of which appear only once. The chain employs TRBV2 and TRBJ2-1; 12 bases fit TRBD2. The source was tumor tissue, collected from a patient whose treatment included radiotherapy and nephrectomy. The TCR comes from a woman aged 45-65 years with renal cell carcinoma. Here the CDR3 reads CASSEVTSGGSSYNEQFF. DNA of the CDR3: TGTGCCAGCAGTGAAGTGACTAGCGGGGGTAGCTCCTACAATGAGCAGTTCTTC.